These 15 T cell receptor beta chains originate from one sample sequenced in a study of blood T cell repertoires in COVID-19 (dated by TCRdb to between 2020 and 2021). Libraries were made using the immunoSEQ multiplex PCR assay. TCRdb stores this immuneACCESS table with in-frame sequences only. Part of the clones is absent; in the studies checked, under half of the shortfall reflects unresolved V genes, and no reason is known for the rest. The table for this sample lists about 110,000 clones; over 75% of them were counted only once. Roughly 2.3% of the sample belongs to the ten largest clones. The sample comprised peripheral blood. The receptors originated from a human donor in a cohort sampled during active COVID-19.

The chain is built from TRBV19 and TRBJ2-1; TRBD1 matches at 8 bases. The J segment lost 3 bases and the V segment lost 5 bases, leaving 9 bases of the junction unmatched. Germline V gives CDR1 LNHDA, CDR2 SQIVND (reference sequence). The CDR3 is made up of 16 amino acids. CDR3 region: CASSSQTGAGYNEQFF. The CDR3 DNA reads TGTGCCAGTAGTTCCCAGACAGGGGCGGGCTACAATGAGCAGTTCTTC.

V and J are TRBV10-2 and TRBJ1-5, with unresolved D. Germline-derived CDR1 and CDR2 are WSHSY and SAAADI. The V and J ends lost 8 bases and 1 base respectively, with 6 bases between them. This CDR3 comprises 12 residues. In nucleotides, the CDR3 is TGCGCCAGCGCCTACAGCAATCAGCCCCAGCATTTT. Translating gives CASAYSNQPQHF.

This clone was recorded a few times. The chain links TRBV6-6 to TRBJ1-5, with 7 bases aligning to TRBD1. The V segment lost 6 bases and the J segment 3 bases; nucleotides outside the gene matches: 8. The CDR3 totals 15 residues. Germline V gene sequence: CDR1 MNHNY, CDR2 SVGAGI (reference sequence). The CDR3 DNA is TGTGCCAGCAGCCCAGCCGGGACAGCCAATCAGCCCCAGCATTTT. Protein: CASSPAGTANQPQHF.

The chain employs TRBV18 and TRBJ1-4; weak D call: TRBD1 (6 bases). Trimming took 3 bases from V and 8 from J, leaving 10 bases between them. The CDR3 runs 13 residues. CDR1 is KGHSH and CDR2 is LQKENI in the germline V gene. Here the CDR3 DNA reads TGTGCCAGCTCACCCCAGGGGCGAGAAAAACTGTTTTTT. Protein: CASSPQGREKLFF.

This rearrangement joins TRBV6-6 to TRBJ2-7, with D perhaps matching TRBD1 (5 bases). The germline V gene encodes CDR1 MNHNY and CDR2 SVGAGI (reference sequence). The CDR3 totals 15 residues. V lost 2 bases to trimming and J lost 2 bases, with 13 bases between them. CDR3: CASSYGATAAYEQYF. The CDR3 DNA sequence: TGTGCCAGCAGTTACGGTGCGACAGCCGCCTACGAGCAGTACTTC.

As concerns this clone: Germline is not matched at one junction end, which may reflect a read error. The gene calls are TRBV19 and TRBJ2-7; TRBD1 matches at 10 bases. CDR1 is LNHDA, CDR2 SQIVND, per germline (reference sequence). The CDR3 covers 16 residues. This CDR3 reads CASSPYPTGGSHEQYF. In nucleotides, the CDR3 is TGTGCCAGTAGTCCTTACCCGACAGGGGGCTCCCACGAGCAGTACTTC.

V usage is TRBV29-1 and J usage is TRBJ2-2; TRBD2 aligns across 9 bases. The CDR3 contains 15 residues. V was pared by 5 bases and J by 0 bases, with 4 bases of the junction left unmatched. In germline, CDR1 is SQVTM, CDR2 ANQGSEA. In nucleotides, the CDR3 is TGCAGCGTTAAACTAGCGGGTGCGAACACCGGGGAGCTGTTTTTT. Encoded protein: CSVKLAGANTGELFF.

This rearrangement joins TRBV5-1 to TRBJ1-5; 8 bases are a match to TRBD1. CDR1 is SGHRS and CDR2 is YFSETQ in the germline V gene. With V trimmed by 4 bases and J by 5 bases, 8 bases remained unmatched. This CDR3 is 15 amino acids long. The CDR3 region is CASSPGTGLYQPQHF. CDR3 DNA: TGCGCCAGCAGCCCCGGGACAGGTTTGTATCAGCCCCAGCATTTT.

The genes are TRBV5-1 and TRBJ2-5; 7 positions agree with TRBD2. Trimming took 4 bases from V and 5 from J; bases not matched to a gene: 8. Germline V gene lookup returns CDR1 SGHRS and CDR2 YFSETQ. The CDR3 covers 14 residues. The CDR3 here is CASSRAGLGETQYF. In nucleotides, the CDR3 is TGCGCCAGCAGCCGAGCGGGGTTGGGGGAGACCCAGTACTTC.

V and J are TRBV18 and TRBJ1-1, with 7 bases matching TRBD1. Germline-derived CDR1 and CDR2 are KGHSH and LQKENI. Losses at the gene ends were 5 bases for V and 4 bases for J; bases not matched to a gene: 19. The CDR3 has 18 amino acids. This CDR3 is CASSTKDLRQGGRTEAFF. The CDR3 DNA reads as TGTGCCAGCTCAACCAAGGACCTGAGACAGGGCGGCCGCACTGAAGCTTTCTTT.

The CDR3 is CASSLSIPNEQFF. CDR3 coding DNA: TGTGCCAGCAGCCTCTCTATACCAAATGAGCAGTTCTTC. The rearrangement links TRBV6-5 to TRBJ2-1; no reliable D call. The CDR3 has 13 residues. Germline V gene sequence: CDR1 MNHEY, CDR2 SVGAGI. Trimming took off 6 bases at V and 7 bases at J, with 13 bases between the two ends.

This clone appeared a few times. V and J are TRBV18 and TRBJ2-2, with 7 bases identical to TRBD1. With 3 bases clipped from V and 0 bases from J, the junction kept 10 bases outside the gene matches. Germline V lookup: CDR1 KGHSH, CDR2 LQKENI. The CDR3 length is 18 residues. As DNA, the CDR3 is TGTGCCAGCTCACCTTCGACAGGGAGCCCAACGAACACCGGGGAGCTGTTTTTT. Translating gives CASSPSTGSPTNTGELFF.

This clone appeared a single time. The chain carries TRBV27 and TRBJ2-5, with TRBD1 identical over 7 bases. Looked up from germline, CDR1 is MNHEY and CDR2 is SMNVEV (reference sequence). The trim removed 4 bases at V and 4 bases at J, leaving 12 bases unmatched. The CDR3 consists of 16 residues. The DNA of the CDR3 is TGTGCCAGCAGTTCCCTCCCGACAGGGAGAGGAGAGACCCAGTACTTC. Translation: CASSSLPTGRGETQYF.

The chain has TRBV28 and TRBJ2-5, with 8 bases aligning to TRBD1. Germline V CDR1 and CDR2: MDHEN, SYDVKM. Germline trimming cut 5 bases from V and 0 bases from J; bases unmatched to any gene: 8. The CDR3 runs 16 residues. The CDR3 DNA is TGTGCCAGCAGTCGTCGGACAGGGCTATACCAAGAGACCCAGTACTTC. It translates to CASSRRTGLYQETQYF.

The chain combines TRBV7-9 with TRBJ2-1; tentatively, D is TRBD2 (5 bases). V lost 4 bases to trimming and J lost 3 bases, with 10 bases between them. Germline V gene lookup returns CDR1 SEHNR and CDR2 FQNEAQ (reference sequence). The CDR3 is made up of 14 amino acids. The CDR3 protein is CASSSDGVYNEQFF. The CDR3 DNA is TGTGCCAGCAGCTCTGACGGGGTCTACAATGAGCAGTTCTTC.